These 13 T cell receptor beta chains originate from one sample sequenced in a study of T cell responses to AZD1222 COVID-19 vaccine. This table comes from immunoSEQ multiplex PCR, and its TCRdb copy is limited to in-frame clones, with some not included. This sample has roughly 150,000 clones, with almost 90% found just once. Sequenced here: peripheral blood, sampled 28 days after the second AZD1222 dose. These receptors all come from an adult who received the AZD1222 COVID-19 vaccine.

The chain uses TRBV28 and TRBJ1-2; 9 positions match TRBD1. CDR3 length: 17 amino acids. V shed 2 bases, J shed 7 bases, and the junction held 14 bases outside the gene matches. Germline V CDR1 and CDR2: MDHEN, SYDVKM. CDR3 sequence reads: CASSLGDTGGTRLGYTF. The CDR3 coding sequence is TGTGCCAGCAGTTTAGGGGATACAGGGGGCACACGTCTTGGCTACACCTTC.

The rearrangement links TRBV10-3 to TRBJ1-3; maybe TRBD1 (5 bases). The germline V gene has CDR1 ENHRY and CDR2 SYGVKD. The CDR3 spans 19 residues. Trimming removed 6 bases at V and 0 bases at J, with 24 bases between. CDR3 bases: TGTGCCATCAGGGACCTCCGCGAAGGGACGGAAGTCTCTGGAAACACCATATATTTT. This encodes CAIRDLREGTEVSGNTIYF.

This clone was picked up many times. The rearrangement joins TRBV10-2 to TRBJ2-1; D is tentatively TRBD1 or TRBD2 (5 bases each). Trimming shortened V by 10 bases and J by 6 bases, and 19 bases separated the two germline ends. This CDR3 is 14 amino acids long. Germline-derived CDR1 and CDR2 are WSHSY and SAAADI. The CDR3 protein is CATSEGRAFNEQFF. The CDR3 DNA is TGCGCCACCTCCGAGGGGCGCGCTTTCAATGAGCAGTTCTTC.

This CDR3 is CASSLLAGNTDTQYF. CDR3 DNA: TGTGCCAGCAGCCTACTAGCGGGAAACACAGATACGCAGTATTTT. The gene calls are TRBV28 and TRBJ2-3; TRBD2 agrees at 10 bases. Germline-derived CDR1 and CDR2 are MDHEN and SYDVKM. V was clipped by 6 bases and J by 2 bases; unmatched bases: 5. The CDR3 totals 15 residues.

The chain has TRBV11-2 and TRBJ2-5, with 9 bases fitting TRBD2. CDR3 size: 18 residues. CDR1 and CDR2 (germline): SGHAT, FQNNGV. V shed 3 bases and J 5 bases; nucleotides not matched to a gene: 16. The CDR3 nucleotides are TGTGCCAGCAGCTTCGGAGCGGCTAGCGGGGCCCTTCGGGAGACCCAGTACTTC. Amino acids: CASSFGAASGALRETQYF.

The chain links TRBV6-5 to TRBJ1-1, with D possibly TRBD1 on 5 matching bases. V was shortened by 7 bases and J by 4 bases, with 7 bases between the two germline ends. The CDR3 has 11 amino acids. The germline V gene has CDR1 MNHEY and CDR2 SVGAGI. CDR3 DNA sequence: TGTGCCAGCACCCAGGGCACTGAAGCTTTCTTT. As protein: CASTQGTEAFF.

The chain joins TRBV15 to TRBJ2-5, with D tentatively TRBD1 (6 bases). CDR1 LNHNV and CDR2 YYDKDF come from the germline V gene (reference sequence). With 7 bases removed from V and 4 bases from J, the gap between germline ends came to 16 bases. This CDR3 contains 14 residues. The CDR3: CATTKAGDLETQYF. The CDR3, as DNA: TGTGCCACCACGAAAGCAGGGGATCTAGAGACCCAGTACTTC.

The CDR3 DNA sequence: TGTGCCTGGACCAGTCACCCAGTCTACGAGCAGTACTTC. It is translated as CAWTSHPVYEQYF. The V call is TRBV30, the J call TRBJ2-7; no definite D call. V lost 4 bases, J lost 3 bases, and 13 bases lay in between. The V gene's germline CDR1 is GTSNPN and CDR2 SVGIG (reference sequence). This CDR3 is 13 amino acids long.

This sequence joins TRBV30 and TRBJ2-7; TRBD1 aligns across 8 bases. Per germline, CDR1 GTSNPN and CDR2 SVGIG (reference sequence). This CDR3 comprises 13 residues. The J segment lost 3 bases and the V segment lost 6 bases, leaving 7 bases of the junction unmatched. This chain's CDR3 is CACTPGQDYEQYF. In DNA, the CDR3 is TGTGCCTGTACCCCGGGACAGGACTACGAGCAGTACTTC.

The V and J genes are TRBV27 and TRBJ2-6, with 7 nucleotides matching TRBD1. The CDR3 has 15 amino acids. V was pared by 6 bases and J by 3 bases, with 5 bases of the junction left unmatched. CDR1 is MNHEY, CDR2 SMNVEV, per germline (reference sequence). The CDR3 nucleotides are TGTGCCAGCAGAGTACAGGGGTTTGGGGCCAACGTCCTGACTTTC. Amino acid sequence: CASRVQGFGANVLTF.

The CDR3 is CASSWNTGTLPGYTF. The DNA for the CDR3 is TGTGCCAGCAGTTGGAATACCGGGACCCTTCCTGGCTACACCTTC. V gene TRBV6-5 combines with J gene TRBJ1-2; D may be TRBD1 (5 bases). The CDR3 contains 15 residues. Germline loops: CDR1 MNHEY, CDR2 SVGAGI. Trimming stripped 4 bases from V and 7 bases from J, with 19 bases between.

This chain uses TRBV2 with TRBJ2-2; 7 bases match TRBD1. The trim removed 4 bases at V and 2 bases at J, leaving 4 bases unmatched. The CDR3 is 15 amino acids. Germline V lookup: CDR1 SNHLY, CDR2 FYNNEI. The CDR3 nucleotides read TGTGCCAGCAGTGGGCACAGGGGCAACACCGGGGAGCTGTTTTTT. Amino acids: CASSGHRGNTGELFF.

The chain carries TRBV4-1 and TRBJ2-1; 16 bases are shared with TRBD2. Looked up from germline, CDR1 is MGHRA and CDR2 is YSYEKL. The CDR3 runs to 19 residues. V shed 0 bases and J 9 bases; nucleotides not matched to a gene: 11. The CDR3 DNA reads as TGCGCCAGCAGCCAAGATAGGGGACTAGCGGGGGGGCGATGGGGTGAGCAGTTCTTC. Its translation: CASSQDRGLAGGRWGEQFF.